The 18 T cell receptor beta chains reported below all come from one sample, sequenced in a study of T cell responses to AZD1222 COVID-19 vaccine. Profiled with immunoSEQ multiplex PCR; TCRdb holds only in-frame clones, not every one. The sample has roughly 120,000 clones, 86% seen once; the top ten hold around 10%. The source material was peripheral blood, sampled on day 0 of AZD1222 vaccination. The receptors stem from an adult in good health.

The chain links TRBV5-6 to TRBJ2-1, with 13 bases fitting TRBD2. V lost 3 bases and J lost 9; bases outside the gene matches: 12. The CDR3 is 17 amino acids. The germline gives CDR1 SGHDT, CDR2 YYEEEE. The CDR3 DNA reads TGTGCCAGCAGCTCTATCAGGGGACTAGCGGGATACGGTGAGCAGTTCTTC. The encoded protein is CASSSIRGLAGYGEQFF. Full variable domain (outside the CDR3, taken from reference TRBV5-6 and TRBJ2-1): DAGVTQSPTHLIKTRGQQVTLRCSPKSGHDTVSWYQQALGQGPQFIFQYYEEEERQRGNFPDRFSGHQFPNYSSELNVNALLLGDSALYLCASSSIRGLAGYGEQFFGPGTRLTVL.

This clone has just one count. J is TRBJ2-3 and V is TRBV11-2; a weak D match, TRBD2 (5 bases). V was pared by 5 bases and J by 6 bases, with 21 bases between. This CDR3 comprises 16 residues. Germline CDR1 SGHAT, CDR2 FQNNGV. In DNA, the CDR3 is TGTGCCAGCAGCCCAAGTGGAGGCCCGCCGGGGGATACGCAGTATTTT. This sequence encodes CASSPSGGPPGDTQYF.

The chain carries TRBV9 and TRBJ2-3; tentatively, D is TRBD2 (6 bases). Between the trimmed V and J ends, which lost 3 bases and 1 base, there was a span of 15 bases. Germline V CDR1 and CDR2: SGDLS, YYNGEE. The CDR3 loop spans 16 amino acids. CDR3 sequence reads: CASSGSMGGGTDTQYF. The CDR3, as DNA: TGTGCCAGCAGCGGGTCTATGGGGGGAGGCACAGATACGCAGTATTTT.

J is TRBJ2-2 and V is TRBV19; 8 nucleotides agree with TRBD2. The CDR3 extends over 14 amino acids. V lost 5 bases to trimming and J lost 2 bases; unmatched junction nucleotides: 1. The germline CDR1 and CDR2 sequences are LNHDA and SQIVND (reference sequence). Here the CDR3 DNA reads TGTGCCAGTAGTGGACTAGCCAACACCGGGGAGCTGTTTTTT. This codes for CASSGLANTGELFF.

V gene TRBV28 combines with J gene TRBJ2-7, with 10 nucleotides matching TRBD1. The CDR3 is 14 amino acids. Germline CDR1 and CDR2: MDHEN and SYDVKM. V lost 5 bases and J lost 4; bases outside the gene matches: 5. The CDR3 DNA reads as TGTGCCAGCAGTGACAGGGGGCGAGATTACGAGCAGTACTTC. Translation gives CASSDRGRDYEQYF.

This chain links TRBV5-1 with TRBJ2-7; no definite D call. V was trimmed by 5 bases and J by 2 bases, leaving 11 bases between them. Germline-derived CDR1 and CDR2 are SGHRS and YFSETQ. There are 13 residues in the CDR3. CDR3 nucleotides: TGCGCCAGCAGTCGTGGGAATACCTACGAGCAGTACTTC. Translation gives CASSRGNTYEQYF.

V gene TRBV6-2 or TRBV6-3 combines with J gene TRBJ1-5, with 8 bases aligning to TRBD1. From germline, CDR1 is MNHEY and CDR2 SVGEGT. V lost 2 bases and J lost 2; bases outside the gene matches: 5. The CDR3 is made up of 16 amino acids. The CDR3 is CASSYPTGVRNQPQHF. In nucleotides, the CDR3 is TGTGCCAGCAGTTACCCGACAGGGGTCCGCAATCAGCCCCAGCATTTT.

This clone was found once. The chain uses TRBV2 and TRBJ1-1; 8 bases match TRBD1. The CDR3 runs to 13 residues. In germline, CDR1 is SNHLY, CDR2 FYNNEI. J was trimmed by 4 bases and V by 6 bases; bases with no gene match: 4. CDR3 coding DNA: TGTGCCAGCAGCGCTGGACAGGGCACTGAAGCTTTCTTT. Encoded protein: CASSAGQGTEAFF. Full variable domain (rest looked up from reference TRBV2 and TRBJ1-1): EPEVTQTPSHQVTQMGQEVILRCVPISNHLYFYWYRQILGQKVEFLVSFYNNEISEKSEIFDDQFSVERPDGSNFTLKIRSTKLEDSAMYFCASSAGQGTEAFFGQGTRLTVV.

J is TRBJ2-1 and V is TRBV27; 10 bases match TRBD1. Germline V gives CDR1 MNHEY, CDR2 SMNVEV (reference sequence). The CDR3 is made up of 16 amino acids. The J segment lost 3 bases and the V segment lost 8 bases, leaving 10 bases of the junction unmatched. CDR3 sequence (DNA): TGTGCCAGCGCCACGACAGGGGGCTTTTTCTACAATGAGCAGTTCTTC. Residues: CASATTGGFFYNEQFF.

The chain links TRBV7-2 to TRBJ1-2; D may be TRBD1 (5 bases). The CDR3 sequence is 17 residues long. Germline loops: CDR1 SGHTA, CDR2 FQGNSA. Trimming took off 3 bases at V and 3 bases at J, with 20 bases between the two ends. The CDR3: CASSFVIETEVDYGYTF. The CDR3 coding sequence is TGTGCCAGCAGCTTTGTAATCGAGACAGAGGTTGACTATGGCTACACCTTC.

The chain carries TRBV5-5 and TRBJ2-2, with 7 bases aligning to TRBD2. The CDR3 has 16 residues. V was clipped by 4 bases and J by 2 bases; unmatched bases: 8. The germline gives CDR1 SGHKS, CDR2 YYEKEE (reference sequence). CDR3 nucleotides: TGTGCCAGCAGCCCTATGAGCGGGGCTAACACCGGGGAGCTGTTTTTT. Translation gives CASSPMSGANTGELFF.

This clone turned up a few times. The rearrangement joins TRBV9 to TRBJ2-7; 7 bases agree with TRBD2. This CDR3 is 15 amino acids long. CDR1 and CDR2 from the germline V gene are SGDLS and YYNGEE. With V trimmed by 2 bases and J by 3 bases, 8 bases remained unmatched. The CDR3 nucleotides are TGTGCCAGCAGCGTTAGGGAGGGTTGGGGCTACGAGCAGTACTTC. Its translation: CASSVREGWGYEQYF.

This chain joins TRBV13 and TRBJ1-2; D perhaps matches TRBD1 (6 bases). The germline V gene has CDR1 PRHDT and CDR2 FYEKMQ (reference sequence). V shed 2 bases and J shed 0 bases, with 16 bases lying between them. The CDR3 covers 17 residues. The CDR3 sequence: CASSLTGGGPTNYGYTF. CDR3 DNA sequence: TGTGCCAGCAGCTTAACGGGCGGGGGCCCCACTAACTATGGCTACACCTTC.

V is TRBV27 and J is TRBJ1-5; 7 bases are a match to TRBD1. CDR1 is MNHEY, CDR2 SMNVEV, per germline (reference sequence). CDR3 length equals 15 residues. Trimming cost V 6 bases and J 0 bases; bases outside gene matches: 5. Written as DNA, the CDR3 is TGTGCCAGCAGGGTGACAGGGTATAGCAATCAGCCCCAGCATTTT. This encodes CASRVTGYSNQPQHF.

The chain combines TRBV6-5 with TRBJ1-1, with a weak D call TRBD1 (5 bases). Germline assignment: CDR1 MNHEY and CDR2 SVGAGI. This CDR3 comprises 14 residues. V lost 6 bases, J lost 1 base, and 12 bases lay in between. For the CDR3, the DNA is TGTGCCAGCAGAAAGGGGCAAGGGAACACTGAAGCTTTCTTT. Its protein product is CASRKGQGNTEAFF.

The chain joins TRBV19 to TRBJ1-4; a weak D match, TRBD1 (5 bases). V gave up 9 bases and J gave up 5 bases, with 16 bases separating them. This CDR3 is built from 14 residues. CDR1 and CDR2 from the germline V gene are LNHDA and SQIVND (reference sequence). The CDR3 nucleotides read TGTGCCAGCAGACTTGGGGGGATGAATGAAAAACTGTTTTTT. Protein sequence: CASRLGGMNEKLFF. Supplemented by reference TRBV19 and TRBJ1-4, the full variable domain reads DGGITQSPKYLFRKEGQNVTLSCEQNLNHDAMYWYRQDPGQGLRLIYYSQIVNDFQKGDIAEGYSVSREKKESFPLTVTSAQKNPTAFYLCASRLGGMNEKLFFGSGTQLSVL.

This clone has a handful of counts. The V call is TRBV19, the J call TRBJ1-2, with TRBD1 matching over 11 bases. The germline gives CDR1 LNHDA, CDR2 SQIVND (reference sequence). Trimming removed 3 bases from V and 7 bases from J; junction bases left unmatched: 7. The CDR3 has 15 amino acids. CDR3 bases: TGTGCCAGTAGTATCAGCGGACAGGGGGCGTCTGGCTACACCTTC. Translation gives CASSISGQGASGYTF.

CDR3 sequence reads: CASGITGTHNEQFF. CDR3 DNA sequence: TGTGCCAGCGGTATAACAGGGACGCACAATGAGCAGTTCTTC. The chain links TRBV27 to TRBJ2-1; TRBD1 is a possible D gene (6 bases). The CDR3 length is 14 residues. The germline gives CDR1 MNHEY, CDR2 SMNVEV (reference sequence). The V and J ends lost 8 bases and 5 bases respectively, with 16 bases between them.